This TCR beta chain stems from a study of T cell changes during pregnancy in multiple sclerosis. The data were produced by immunoSEQ multiplex PCR, yet TCRdb's version contains in-frame clones alone and is incomplete. The table records roughly 27,000 clones, approximately 91% of them present only once. The CDR3 sequence is 13 residues long. Unmatched junction bases numbered 4, after V lost 2 bases and J lost 7 bases. Per the germline V gene, CDR1 is SGHAT and CDR2 is FQNNGV. The sample here was CD8+ T cells from peripheral blood mononuclear cells, taken in the second trimester of pregnancy. J is TRBJ2-5 and V is TRBV11-2; TRBD1 matches 7 bases. The sequence was collected from a female donor with multiple sclerosis, enrolled in a pregnancy study. The CDR3 sequence is CASSLMSGGTQYF. CDR3 bases: TGTGCCAGCAGCTTAATGTCAGGGGGGACCCAGTACTTC.